This T cell receptor beta chain was recovered during a study of shared T cell receptors in the human thymus. Germline V CDR1 and CDR2: SGHRS, YFSETQ. V lost 3 bases and J lost 3, with 21 bases in between. The CDR3 totals 17 residues. Produced via immunoSEQ multiplex PCR; TCRdb's table is partial and in-frame only. The sample yields 640,000 or so clones, approximately 89% seen once. The same specimen was also included in a second study, on human thymus T cells.

The specimen sequenced was thymocytes. The clonotype was recovered from a boy under three years old with a congenital heart defect. V usage is TRBV5-1 and J usage is TRBJ1-1, with D possibly matching TRBD1 (5 bases). CDR3 nucleotides: TGCGCCAGCAGCTCGCGACAGCCCCCCTTCGTGGACACTGAAGCTTTCTTT. As protein: CASSSRQPPFVDTEAFF.